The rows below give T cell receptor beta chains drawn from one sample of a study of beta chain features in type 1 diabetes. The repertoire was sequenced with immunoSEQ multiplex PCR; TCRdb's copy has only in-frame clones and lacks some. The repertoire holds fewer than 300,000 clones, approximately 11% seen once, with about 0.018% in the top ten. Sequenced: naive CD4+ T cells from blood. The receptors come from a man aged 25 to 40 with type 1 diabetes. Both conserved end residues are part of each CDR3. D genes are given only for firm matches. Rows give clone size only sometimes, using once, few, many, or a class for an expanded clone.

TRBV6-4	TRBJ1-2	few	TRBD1	CASYRGSNYGYTF	TGTGCCAGTTACAGGGGATCGAACTATGGCTACACCTTC
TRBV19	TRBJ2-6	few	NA	CASRSTSGANVLTF	TGTGCCAGTAGATCCACTTCGGGGGCCAACGTCCTGACTTTC
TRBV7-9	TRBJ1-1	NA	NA	CASSVRVGTEAFF	TGTGCCAGCAGCGTCAGGGTTGGTACTGAAGCTTTCTTT
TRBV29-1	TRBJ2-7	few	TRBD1	CSASGTGRNEQYF	TGCAGCGCCTCCGGGACAGGACGAAACGAGCAGTACTTC
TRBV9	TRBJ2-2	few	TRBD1	CASSAVTGTTGELFF	TGTGCCAGCAGCGCAGTGACAGGGACGACCGGGGAGCTGTTTTTT
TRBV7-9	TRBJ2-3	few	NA	CASSLRKGRGTDTQYF	TGTGCCAGCAGCTTAAGGAAGGGCCGGGGGACAGATACGCAGTATTTT
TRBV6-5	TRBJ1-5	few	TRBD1	CASRDRGLTNQPQHF	TGTGCCAGCAGGGACAGGGGATTGACAAATCAGCCCCAGCATTTT
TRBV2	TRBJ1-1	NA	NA	CARSSLMNTEAFF	TGTGCCAGGTCGAGTCTCATGAACACTGAAGCTTTCTTT
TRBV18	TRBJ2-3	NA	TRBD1	CASSQDREDTQYF	TGTGCCAGCTCCCAGGACAGGGAAGATACGCAGTATTTT
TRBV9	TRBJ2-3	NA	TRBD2	CASTGLRDTQYF	TGTGCCAGCACGGGACTAAGAGATACGCAGTATTTT
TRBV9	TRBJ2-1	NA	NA	CASSVNQAPHNEQFF	TGTGCCAGCAGCGTAAATCAGGCCCCACACAATGAGCAGTTCTTC
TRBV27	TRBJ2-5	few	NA	CASSLNRYGETQYF	TGTGCCAGCAGCCTAAATCGTTACGGGGAGACCCAGTACTTC
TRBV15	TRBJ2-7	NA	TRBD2	CATSRGGTGLREQYF	TGTGCCACCAGCAGGGGAGGGACGGGACTTCGAGAGCAGTACTTC
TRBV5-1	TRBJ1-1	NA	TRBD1	CASSLGQGALNTEAFF	TGCGCCAGCAGCTTAGGACAGGGGGCTTTGAACACTGAAGCTTTCTTT
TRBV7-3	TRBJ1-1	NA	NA	CASSRTGLRDGAFF	TGTGCCAGCAGCCGAACGGGACTTCGGGATGGAGCTTTCTTT
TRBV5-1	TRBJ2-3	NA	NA	CASSLVTGSDTQYF	TGCGCCAGCAGCTTGGTTACGGGGTCGGATACGCAGTATTTT
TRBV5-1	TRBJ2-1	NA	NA	CASGLAPLGRNEQFF	TGCGCCAGCGGACTGGCCCCGCTAGGTAGGAATGAGCAGTTCTTC
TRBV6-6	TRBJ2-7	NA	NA	CASSERVPYEQYF	TGTGCCAGCAGCGAGCGGGTTCCCTACGAGCAGTACTTC
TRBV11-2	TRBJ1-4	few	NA	CASSRLGEEKLFF	TGTGCCAGCAGCCGCCTCGGGGAGGAAAAACTGTTTTTT
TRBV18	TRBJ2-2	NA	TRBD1	CASSARDRSPLNTGELFF	TGTGCCAGCTCAGCTCGGGACAGGTCCCCGCTGAACACCGGGGAGCTGTTTTTT
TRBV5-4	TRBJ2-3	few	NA	CASSLTSMGSDTQYF	TGTGCCAGCAGCTTAACTAGCATGGGCTCAGATACGCAGTATTTT
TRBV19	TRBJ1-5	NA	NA	CASSTGSGDQPQHF	TGTGCCAGTAGTACGGGTTCCGGGGATCAGCCCCAGCATTTT
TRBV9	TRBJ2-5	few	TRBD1	CASSVGTVQETQYF	TGTGCCAGCAGCGTTGGGACAGTCCAAGAGACCCAGTACTTC
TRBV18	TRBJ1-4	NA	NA	CASSPARNEKLFF	TGTGCCAGCTCCCCCGCCAGAAATGAAAAACTGTTTTTT
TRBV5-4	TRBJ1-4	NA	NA	CASSSGSTLQSSGEKLFF	TGTGCCAGCAGCTCTGGGTCTACTTTACAGAGTTCCGGTGAAAAACTGTTTTTT
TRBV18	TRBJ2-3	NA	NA	CASSPNWGRGTSTDTQYF	TGTGCCAGCTCACCAAATTGGGGCCGGGGGACTAGCACAGATACGCAGTATTTT
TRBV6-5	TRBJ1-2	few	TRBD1	CASSYSAGGRYGYTF	TGTGCCAGCAGTTACTCGGCAGGGGGCAGGTATGGCTACACCTTC
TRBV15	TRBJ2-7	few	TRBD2	CATSRDRAGDEQYF	TGTGCCACCAGCAGAGATCGAGCGGGGGACGAGCAGTACTTC
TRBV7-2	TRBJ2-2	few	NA	CASSLGSPVWSNTGELFF	TGTGCCAGCAGCTTAGGCAGCCCGGTGTGGAGTAACACCGGGGAGCTGTTTTTT
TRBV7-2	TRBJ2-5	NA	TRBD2	CASSLRRGVQETQYF	TGTGCCAGCAGCTTAAGGCGGGGGGTCCAAGAGACCCAGTACTTC
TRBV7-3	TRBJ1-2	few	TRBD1	CASSRDRDQGYTF	TGTGCCAGCAGCCGCGACAGGGATCAGGGCTACACCTTC
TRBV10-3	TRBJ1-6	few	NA	CAISESPGPNSPLHF	TGTGCCATCAGTGAGTCGCCGGGTCCTAATTCACCCCTCCACTTT
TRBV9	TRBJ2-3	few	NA	CASSVQTLPSTDTQYF	TGTGCCAGCAGCGTACAGACTCTACCTTCCACAGATACGCAGTATTTT
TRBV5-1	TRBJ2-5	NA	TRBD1	CASSPQGAWETQYF	TGCGCCAGCAGCCCACAGGGGGCCTGGGAGACCCAGTACTTC
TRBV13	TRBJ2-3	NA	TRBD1	CASSSQDRVFTDTQYF	TGTGCCAGCAGCTCACAAGACAGGGTATTCACAGATACGCAGTATTTT
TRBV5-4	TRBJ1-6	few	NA	CASSPKSGRDSPLHF	TGTGCCAGCAGCCCTAAGTCGGGGAGGGATTCACCCCTCCACTTT
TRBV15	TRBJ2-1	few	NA	CATSRSTGSSYNEQFF	TGTGCCACCAGCAGAAGTACAGGGAGCTCCTACAATGAGCAGTTCTTC
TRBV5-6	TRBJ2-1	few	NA	CASSLSTYNEQFF	TGTGCCAGCAGCTTAAGCACCTACAATGAGCAGTTCTTC
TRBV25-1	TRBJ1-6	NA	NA	CASSELLDSPLHF	TGTGCCAGCAGTGAACTACTTGATTCACCCCTCCACTTT
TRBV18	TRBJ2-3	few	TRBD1	CASSGDRQSTDTQYF	TGTGCCAGCTCAGGGGACAGACAAAGCACAGATACGCAGTATTTT